This T cell receptor beta chain came from a study of cytomegalovirus exposure and HLA in healthy donors. At the level of the study: Among the approximately 430 donors who were genotyped, approximately 76% fell in the genetic ancestry cluster that is associated with self-reported Caucasian donors. Study-wide findings and caveats: It was reported that the classifier diagnosed cytomegalovirus status with high specificity and sensitivity in both the original and validation cohorts.

V shed 1 base, J shed 2 bases, and the junction held 5 bases outside the gene matches. Germline V gives CDR1 SGHTA, CDR2 FQGNSA. The CDR3 has 15 amino acids. Nominally healthy donors provided the samples, though records likely missed some immune exposures. This clone has a handful of counts. The antigen remains unidentified. PCR amplification relied on 60 Vbeta primers (plus 13 Jbeta primers). Using immunoSEQ multiplex PCR, the repertoire was profiled, and TCRdb retains in-frame clones only, with some absent. The sample shows 100,000 to 150,000 clones, about 81% of them seen only once. The sequenced sample consisted of PBMCs. This clonotype was obtained from a man aged 35-49 years in good health and CMV-seronegative. The rearrangement links TRBV7-2 to TRBJ2-7; 7 nucleotides line up with TRBD1. CDR3 DNA: TGTGCCAGCAGCTTAGGTTCAGGGGGAACCTACGAGCAGTACTTC. Translated, it gives CASSLGSGGTYEQYF.